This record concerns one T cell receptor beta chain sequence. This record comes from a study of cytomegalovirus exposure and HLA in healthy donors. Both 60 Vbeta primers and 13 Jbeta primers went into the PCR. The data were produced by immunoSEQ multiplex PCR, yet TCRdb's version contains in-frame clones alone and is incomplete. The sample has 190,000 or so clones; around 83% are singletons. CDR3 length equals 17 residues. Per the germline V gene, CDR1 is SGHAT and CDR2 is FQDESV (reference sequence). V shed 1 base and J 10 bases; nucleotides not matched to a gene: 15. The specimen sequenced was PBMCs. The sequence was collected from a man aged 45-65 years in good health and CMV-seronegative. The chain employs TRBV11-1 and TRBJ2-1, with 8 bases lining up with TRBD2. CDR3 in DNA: TGTGCCAGCAGCTTAGTAGTAGGCGGGGGGCTCCCTGCGGAGCAGTTCTTC. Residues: CASSLVVGGGLPAEQFF.